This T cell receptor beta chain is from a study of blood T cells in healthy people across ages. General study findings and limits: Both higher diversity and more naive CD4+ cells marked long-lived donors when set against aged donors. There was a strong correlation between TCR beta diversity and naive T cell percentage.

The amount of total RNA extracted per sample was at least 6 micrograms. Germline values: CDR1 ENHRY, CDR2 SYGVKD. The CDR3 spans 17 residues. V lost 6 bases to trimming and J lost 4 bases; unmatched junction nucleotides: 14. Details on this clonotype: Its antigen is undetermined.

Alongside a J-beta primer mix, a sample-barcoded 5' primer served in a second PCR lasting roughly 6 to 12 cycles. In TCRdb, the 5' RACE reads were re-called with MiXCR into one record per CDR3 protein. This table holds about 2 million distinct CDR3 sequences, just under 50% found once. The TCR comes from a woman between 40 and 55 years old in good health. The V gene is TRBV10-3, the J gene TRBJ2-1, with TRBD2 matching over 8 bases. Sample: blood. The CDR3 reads CAISPTPPSGSYNEQFF. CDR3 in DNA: TGTGCCATCAGCCCCACCCCACCCAGCGGGAGTTACAATGAGCAGTTCTTC.